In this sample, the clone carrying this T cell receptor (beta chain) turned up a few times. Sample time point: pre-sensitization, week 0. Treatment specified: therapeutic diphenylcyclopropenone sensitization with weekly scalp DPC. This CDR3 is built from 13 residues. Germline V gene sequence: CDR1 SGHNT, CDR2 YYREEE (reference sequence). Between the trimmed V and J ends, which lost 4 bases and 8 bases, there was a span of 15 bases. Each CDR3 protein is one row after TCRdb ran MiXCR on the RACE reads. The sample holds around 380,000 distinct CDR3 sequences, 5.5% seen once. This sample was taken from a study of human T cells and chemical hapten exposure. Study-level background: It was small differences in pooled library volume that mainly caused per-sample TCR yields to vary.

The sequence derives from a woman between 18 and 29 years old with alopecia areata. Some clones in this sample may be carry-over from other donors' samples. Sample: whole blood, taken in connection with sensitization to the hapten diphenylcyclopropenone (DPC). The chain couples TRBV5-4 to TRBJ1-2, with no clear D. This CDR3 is CASSPLPRGGYTF. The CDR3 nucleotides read TGTGCCAGCAGCCCCCTACCCAGAGGAGGCTACACCTTC.